The 10 T cell receptor beta chains in this list originate from one sample, sequenced in a study of blood T cell repertoires in COVID-19. Profiled with immunoSEQ multiplex PCR; TCRdb holds only in-frame clones, not every one. The data show 130,000 to 150,000 clones, roughly 90% seen once. Sequencing used peripheral blood. These TCRs come from a human donor in a cohort sampled during active COVID-19.

The chain combines TRBV4-3 with TRBJ1-6, with a tentative D call TRBD1 (5 bases). Trimming left V 2 bases short and J 10 bases short, with 18 bases between. The CDR3 extends over 16 amino acids. Germline V gene data show CDR1 as LGHNA and CDR2 as YSLEER. The CDR3 loop is CASSQNFGRAGSPLHF. CDR3 bases: TGCGCCAGCAGCCAAAATTTCGGCAGGGCAGGGTCACCCCTCCACTTT.

The rearrangement links TRBV5-4 to TRBJ2-7; D gene uncertain. The CDR3 runs 15 residues. Germline-derived CDR1 and CDR2 are SGHNT and YYREEE (reference sequence). V lost 1 base and J lost 5, with 16 bases in between. The chain's CDR3 is CASSLYGVGSHEQYF. CDR3 DNA: TGTGCCAGCAGCTTGTATGGAGTTGGAAGCCACGAGCAGTACTTC.

This chain connects TRBV9 to TRBJ2-3; 11 positions agree with TRBD2. This CDR3 contains 15 residues. Per germline, CDR1 SGDLS and CDR2 YYNGEE. V trimming: 3 bases; J trimming: 5 bases; junction bases outside the gene matches: 5. As DNA, the CDR3 is TGTGCCAGCAGCGAACTAGCGGGGGTTGGAGATACGCAGTATTTT. Translated, it gives CASSELAGVGDTQYF.

J is TRBJ2-7 and V is TRBV9; TRBD1 might be the D (6 bases). The V gene's germline CDR1 is SGDLS and CDR2 YYNGEE. Trimming removed 0 bases at V and 2 bases at J, with 9 bases between. The CDR3 consists of 14 residues. CDR3 in DNA: TGTGCCAGCAGCGTAGGACAGGACCCCTACGAGCAGTACTTC. This translates into CASSVGQDPYEQYF.

The chain recombines TRBV11-3 with TRBJ1-5, with 7 bases fitting TRBD1. Unmatched junction bases numbered 7, after V lost 5 bases and J lost 0 bases. CDR3 length equals 16 residues. Germline-derived CDR1 and CDR2 are SGHNT and YENEEA. CDR3: CASSPGQSYSNQPQHF. CDR3 coding DNA: TGTGCCAGCAGCCCGGGACAGTCCTATAGCAATCAGCCCCAGCATTTT.

V is TRBV6-6 and J is TRBJ1-2; TRBD1 agrees at 12 bases. This CDR3 comprises 16 residues. J was trimmed by 4 bases and V by 6 bases; bases with no gene match: 9. Germline CDR1 and CDR2: MNHNY and SVGAGI (reference sequence). The CDR3 sequence: CASSRDRGRRGYGYTF. The CDR3 bases are TGTGCCAGCAGCAGGGACAGGGGGCGCCGCGGCTATGGCTACACCTTC.

The V and J genes are TRBV18 and TRBJ1-5; weak D call: TRBD1 (6 bases). Germline loops: CDR1 KGHSH, CDR2 LQKENI. Trimming shortened V by 5 bases and J by 3 bases, and 14 bases separated the two germline ends. This CDR3 has 15 amino acids. CDR3 sequence reads: CASSYGTPANQPQHF. The CDR3 DNA is TGTGCCAGCTCATACGGGACACCTGCCAATCAGCCCCAGCATTTT.

The chain carries TRBV5-4 and TRBJ1-2; 8 positions agree with TRBD1. The CDR3 is 14 amino acids. Germline values: CDR1 SGHNT, CDR2 YYREEE (reference sequence). V lost 5 bases, J lost 4 bases, and 7 bases stayed unmatched. CDR3 DNA: TGTGCCAGCAGGAGACAGGGGTTGAGCTATGGCTACACCTTC. Protein product: CASRRQGLSYGYTF.

The chain combines TRBV4-1 with TRBJ1-5, with 8 bases identical to TRBD1. Germline V gene data show CDR1 as MGHRA and CDR2 as YSYEKL. The CDR3 totals 17 residues. With V trimmed by 0 bases and J by 5 bases, 9 bases remained unmatched. The CDR3 loop is CASSQDRGQVIDQPQHF. CDR3 in DNA: TGCGCCAGCAGCCAAGATCGGGGACAGGTTATTGATCAGCCCCAGCATTTT.

The chain combines TRBV9 with TRBJ2-5; a weak D match, TRBD2 (5 bases). The CDR3 spans 13 residues. Germline V gene data show CDR1 as SGDLS and CDR2 as YYNGEE. V lost 0 bases, J lost 4 bases, and 7 bases lay in between. The CDR3 here is CASSVAGVETQYF. In DNA form, the CDR3 reads TGTGCCAGCAGCGTAGCCGGGGTAGAGACCCAGTACTTC.